This T cell receptor (beta chain) was recovered during a study of CD8+ T cells in alopecia areata. At the level of the study: The share of scalp area affected provided the severity score for treated patients.

As for treatment: oral pan-JAK inhibitor, 5-10 mg twice daily. It was from alopecia areata patients that lesional scalp punch biopsies and peripheral blood were collected. V gave up 0 bases and J gave up 2 bases, with 9 bases separating them. The CDR3 covers 14 residues. The V gene's germline CDR1 is SGHDT and CDR2 YYEEEE. On this clone itself: The target antigen is unknown.

Isolated RNA was reverse transcribed into cDNA used as the sequencing template. The assay was immunoSEQ multiplex PCR, and TCRdb's table has in-frame clones only and misses some. The table shows about 180,000 clones, with roughly 50% occurring only once. General study results and limits: Uncertainty about whether baseline CD8+ expansion is linked to response remains, with one nonresponder. Across lesional scalp, and particularly alopecia totalis/universalis, clonality surpassed that of normal scalp.

The sample consisted of CD8+ T cells sorted from blood, taken at week 24, from a patient treated with tofacitinib. The receptor was derived from a human donor with alopecia areata. V usage is TRBV5-6 and J usage is TRBJ2-7, with D possibly TRBD1 on 5 matching bases. Here the CDR3 DNA reads TGTGCCAGCAGCTTGGTGGGGCTTACCTACGAGCAGTACTTC. Protein sequence: CASSLVGLTYEQYF.